This T cell receptor beta chain was sequenced during a study of CXCR3-negative and CXCR3-positive naive CD8 T cells. The CDR3 sequence is 14 residues long. Germline assignment: CDR1 MNHEY and CDR2 SMNVEV (reference sequence). The method, 5' RACE with UMI labels, was used to prepare the TRB cDNA libraries. From the 5' RACE reads, TCRdb lists one entry per CDR3 protein and no DNA. This listing includes fewer than 90,000 distinct CDR3 sequences. This receptor was obtained from a human donor in good health. Some clones in this sample may be carry-over from other donors' samples. The sample comprised naive CXCR3- CD8+ T cells from blood. Stated subset: CD45RO-CCR7+CD27+CD95- naive CD8+ T cells lacking CXCR3 (TNR3-). This chain links TRBV27 with TRBJ2-1. Here the CDR3 reads CASSWESSYNEQFF.